This T cell receptor beta chain derives from a study of blood T cell repertoires in COVID-19. Germline V gives CDR1 MNHNS, CDR2 SASEGT. Trimming left V 3 bases short and J 6 bases short, with 18 bases between. There are 16 residues in the CDR3. Only one count was recorded for this clone. Sequencing was performed with immunoSEQ multiplex PCR; in TCRdb, only in-frame clones are kept and a portion is missing. The data hold over 150,000 clones, with 80% observed a single time. This receptor was obtained from a woman aged 55-70 years who had recovered from COVID-19. The source material was PBMCs or T cells enriched from blood (not recorded which). The chain has TRBV6-1 and TRBJ1-5, with D possibly TRBD1 on 5 matching bases. The CDR3 sequence is CASSEYTGGFRQPQHF. CDR3 nucleotide sequence: TGTGCCAGCAGTGAGTATACCGGGGGTTTTCGTCAGCCCCAGCATTTT.